The rows below give T cell receptor beta chains drawn from one sample of a study of T-cell reconstitution after alpha-beta-depleted transplantation in children. TCRdb used MiXCR to reprocess the PCR reads, holding one entry per CDR3 protein. The table includes about 200,000 distinct CDR3 sequences, about 6% detected once. Sequencing used PBMCs, obtained before TCRalphabeta/CD19-depleted stem cell transplant. Receptors originate from a girl under three years old with combined immunodeficiency, due to receive a stem cell transplant. The CDR3 runs from the conserved cysteine through the conserved F or W. The D gene is left open where the match is weak. The listing skips clone size in some rows; elsewhere it reads once, few, many or a size class.

D gene,V gene,clone size,J gene,CDR3 DNA,CDR3 protein
TRBD1,TRBV7-9,many,TRBJ2-1,TGTGCCAGCAGCGCCACGACAGGGGGCCTGGACAATGAGCAGTTCTTC,CASSATTGGLDNEQFF
TRBD2,TRBV28,many,TRBJ2-7,TGTGCCAGCAGTTTATCCCCGCGGGAGTCACTTTACGAGCAGTACTTC,CASSLSPRESLYEQYF
NA,TRBV5-6,many,TRBJ2-7,TGTGCCAGCAGCCCAGACTCCCCATGGTACGAGCAGTACTTC,CASSPDSPWYEQYF
TRBD2,TRBV7-9,many,TRBJ2-7,TGTGCCAGCAGCTCAGAGCGGGGGTCCACCTACGAGCAGTACTTC,CASSSERGSTYEQYF
NA,TRBV24-1,many,TRBJ2-6,TGTGCCACCAGTTCTTACAGCGAATCTGGGGCCAACGTCCTGACTTTC,CATSSYSESGANVLTF
NA,TRBV20-1,NA,TRBJ1-2,TGCAGTGCTAGAGATGGTAGGACCGGGCGCTATGGCTACACCTTC,CSARDGRTGRYGYTF
NA,TRBV7-9,many,TRBJ1-1,TGTGCCAGCAGCTTAGCTCTAGGGAGGAACACTGAAGCTTTCTTT,CASSLALGRNTEAFF
NA,TRBV28,many,TRBJ2-1,TGTGCCAGCAGTTTTGAGAGAGGGACGGGAGTTCCTTACAATGAGCAGTTCTTC,CASSFERGTGVPYNEQFF
NA,TRBV28,few,TRBJ2-3,TGTGCCAGCAGTTCTATCTCTACAGGGAAAGATACGCAGTATTTT,CASSSISTGKDTQYF
TRBD2,TRBV7-3,many,TRBJ2-3,TGTGCCAGCAGCACCTGGACTAGCGGGGGGTCGGATACGCAGTATTTT,CASSTWTSGGSDTQYF
NA,TRBV7-9,NA,TRBJ1-1,TGTGCCAGCAGCCATATCGGGACTGAAGCTTTCTTT,CASSHIGTEAFF
NA,TRBV15,many,TRBJ2-1,TGTGCCACCAGCAGCCCGGGATCCTCCTACAATGAGCAGTTCTTC,CATSSPGSSYNEQFF
NA,TRBV5-6,many,TRBJ2-4,TGTGCCAGCAGCTCCTTCCTTCAAAAATTAGCCAAAAACATTCAGTACTTC,CASSSFLQKLAKNIQYF
TRBD1,TRBV14,many,TRBJ2-7,TGTGCCAGCAGCCAAGACCCCCAGGACAGGGTTGGGGCCTACGAGCAGTACTTC,CASSQDPQDRVGAYEQYF
NA,TRBV7-2,many,TRBJ2-7,TGTGCCAGCAGCGCGACTAGGGGGGAGCAGTACTTC,CASSATRGEQYF
TRBD1,TRBV6-1,many,TRBJ1-4,TGTGCCAGCAGCAACAAGGGGGCGGATGAAAAACTGTTTTTT,CASSNKGADEKLFF